The 22 T cell receptor beta chains given below trace back to one sample, sequenced in a study of control samples from healthy donors and cancer patients. The table came from immunoSEQ multiplex PCR; TCRdb's copy has only in-frame clones and leaves some out. The table has 15,000 to 20,000 clones, about 82% seen once; the top ten hold more than 9%. The sequencing sample was made of PBMCs. The source of these receptors is a woman between 65 and 79 years old with colorectal cancer.

This chain joins TRBV9 and TRBJ1-2, with D possibly TRBD1 on 6 matching bases. The germline V and J ends were trimmed by 4 bases and 4 bases, with 8 bases remaining between them. This CDR3 has 12 amino acids. The germline V gene encodes CDR1 SGDLS and CDR2 YYNGEE. The CDR3 is CASSTDSYGYTF. CDR3 in DNA: TGTGCCAGCAGCACGGACAGCTATGGCTACACCTTC.

The chain employs TRBV5-6 and TRBJ1-1; 7 bases map to TRBD1. Germline V gene sequence: CDR1 SGHDT, CDR2 YYEEEE. This CDR3 region has 14 residues. The junction had 2 bases not matched to a gene; V was cut back by 0 bases and J by 3 bases. This chain's CDR3 is CASSLVTGDTEAFF. In nucleotides, the CDR3 is TGTGCCAGCAGCTTGGTTACAGGGGACACTGAAGCTTTCTTT.

This clone was picked up one time. This chain uses TRBV7-8 with TRBJ1-6; the D is unclear. Trimming cost V 3 bases and J 7 bases, with 19 bases left between them. Looked up from germline, CDR1 is SGHVS and CDR2 is FQNEAQ. CDR3 length equals 17 residues. This chain's CDR3 is CASSFPARVHGNSPLHF. The CDR3 DNA reads as TGTGCCAGCAGCTTCCCAGCTAGGGTCCATGGAAATTCACCCCTCCACTTT. The complete variable domain, with remaining parts taken from reference TRBV7-8 and TRBJ1-6, reads GAGVSQSPRYKVAKRGQDVALRCDPISGHVSLFWYQQALGQGPEFLTYFQNEAQLDKSGLPSDRFFAERPEGSVSTLKIQRTQQEDSAVYLCASSFPARVHGNSPLHFGNGTRLTVT.

This rearrangement joins TRBV7-9 to TRBJ1-1; D possibly corresponds to TRBD1 (6 bases). CDR1 and CDR2 from the germline V gene are SEHNR and FQNEAQ (reference sequence). V gave up 5 bases and J gave up 2 bases, with 12 bases separating them. This CDR3 region has 14 residues. CDR3 sequence: CASSPTGRNTEAFF. CDR3 DNA sequence: TGTGCCAGCAGCCCGACAGGTCGTAACACTGAAGCTTTCTTT.

The chain carries TRBV4-1 and TRBJ1-1; D gene unclear. V was clipped by 0 bases and J by 7 bases, with 6 bases between them. This CDR3 has 12 amino acids. Germline V gene lookup returns CDR1 MGHRA and CDR2 YSYEKL. CDR3 sequence reads: CASSQDRVEAFF. DNA for the CDR3: TGCGCCAGCAGCCAAGATAGGGTTGAAGCTTTCTTT.

This clone was detected only once. The V call is TRBV5-1, the J call TRBJ1-1; 7 nucleotides line up with TRBD1. Trimming cost V 0 bases and J 0 bases; bases outside gene matches: 5. The CDR3 extends over 16 amino acids. The germline V gene encodes CDR1 SGHRS and CDR2 YFSETQ. Written as DNA, the CDR3 is TGCGCCAGCAGCTTGGCCCTGACAGGGATGAACACTGAAGCTTTCTTT. Translated, it gives CASSLALTGMNTEAFF.

V gene TRBV6-5 combines with J gene TRBJ1-2, with a possible D match to TRBD1 (5 bases). Germline lookup yields CDR1 MNHEY and CDR2 SVGAGI. Trimming stripped 7 bases from V and 6 bases from J, with 21 bases between. CDR3 length equals 15 residues. CDR3 in DNA: TGTGCCAGCACCCCCGGGACTACCGGCGGGAATGGCTACACCTTC. Translated: CASTPGTTGGNGYTF.

The count of this clone is one. The genes are TRBV7-9 and TRBJ1-1, with unresolved D. This CDR3 has 12 residues. The V gene's germline CDR1 is SEHNR and CDR2 FQNEAQ (reference sequence). V shed 1 base and J shed 7 bases, with 7 bases lying between them. The CDR3 coding sequence is TGTGCCAGCAGCTTAGACGGGTTTGAAGCTTTCTTT. Translation gives CASSLDGFEAFF.

The chain uses TRBV7-9 and TRBJ2-3, with D perhaps TRBD1 or TRBD2 (5 bases each). The V gene's germline CDR1 is SEHNR and CDR2 FQNEAQ (reference sequence). The CDR3 is 14 residues long. V gave up 1 base and J gave up 10 bases, with 15 bases separating them. In DNA, the CDR3 is TGTGCCAGCAGCTTAGTACTAGGGGAGTGGGCGCAGTATTTT. It encodes CASSLVLGEWAQYF.

The genes are TRBV3-1 (or the pseudogene TRBV3-2) and TRBJ1-1; tentatively, D is TRBD1 (5 bases). CDR3 length: 11 amino acids. Germline V gene sequence: CDR1 LGHDT, CDR2 YNNKEL (reference sequence). The V end lost 5 bases, the J end lost 10 bases, and 11 bases lay between the germline ends. CDR3 amino acids: CASSAGRRAFF. The CDR3 DNA sequence: TGTGCCAGCAGCGCGGGACGACGAGCTTTCTTT.

The J gene is TRBJ1-6, the V gene TRBV14, with TRBD1 matching 8 bases. The CDR3 loop spans 16 amino acids. CDR1 is SGHDN and CDR2 is FVKESK in the germline V gene. With 4 bases clipped from V and 4 bases from J, the junction kept 6 bases outside the gene matches. CDR3 sequence (DNA): TGTGCCAGCAGCCGAGGGACAGGCGCTTATAATTCACCCCTCCACTTT. Translated, it gives CASSRGTGAYNSPLHF.

This clone appeared a single time. The chain combines TRBV11-3 with TRBJ2-1, with unresolved D. In germline, CDR1 is SGHNT, CDR2 YENEEA. Trimming took 0 bases from V and 5 from J, leaving 8 bases between them. This CDR3 region has 14 residues. DNA for the CDR3: TGTGCCAGCAGCTTAGAAGAAGGAGACAATGAGCAGTTCTTC. Translated, it gives CASSLEEGDNEQFF.

The chain recombines TRBV15 with TRBJ1-5; 7 positions agree with TRBD1. Germline assignment: CDR1 LNHNV and CDR2 YYDKDF (reference sequence). The CDR3 runs to 15 residues. With 0 bases clipped from V and 3 bases from J, the junction kept 2 bases outside the gene matches. The CDR3 nucleotides read TGTGCCACCAGCAGAGATGGACAGGTCAATCAGCCCCAGCATTTT. It is translated as CATSRDGQVNQPQHF.

The chain has TRBV12-3 or TRBV12-4 and TRBJ2-1; D is unresolved. The CDR3 contains 12 residues. Trimming removed 6 bases from V and 7 bases from J, with 10 bases in between. CDR3 DNA sequence: TGTGCCAGCAGCAATCTACGAAATGAGCAGTTCTTC. Its protein is CASSNLRNEQFF.

This sequence joins TRBV9 and TRBJ2-1; 7 bases line up with TRBD2. The V segment lost 7 bases and the J segment 0 bases; nucleotides outside the gene matches: 7. CDR3 length: 15 residues. Germline V gives CDR1 SGDLS, CDR2 YYNGEE. The CDR3 DNA is TGTGCCAGCGCAAAGGGCGGGAGCTCCTACAATGAGCAGTTCTTC. Encoded protein: CASAKGGSSYNEQFF.

The chain has TRBV10-3 and TRBJ1-5; unclear D gene. The length of the CDR3 is 13 residues. V was shortened by 7 bases and J by 2 bases, with 9 bases between the two germline ends. Looked up from germline, CDR1 is ENHRY and CDR2 is SYGVKD. The CDR3 DNA is TGTGCCATCAAGAAGGATGGCAATCAGCCCCAGCATTTT. Its protein is CAIKKDGNQPQHF.

This clone appeared a few times. The CDR3 region has the DNA TGTGCCAGCAGCAGGGGGGGTGAGCAGTTCTTC. It specifies CASSRGGEQFF. V gene TRBV7-2 combines with J gene TRBJ2-1; TRBD2 is a possible D gene (7 bases). This CDR3 region has 11 residues. Per the germline V gene, CDR1 is SGHTA and CDR2 is FQGNSA. V was shortened by 5 bases and J by 9 bases, with 8 bases between the two germline ends.

The chain joins TRBV6-6 to TRBJ1-4; a weak D match, TRBD1 (6 bases). Germline lookup yields CDR1 MNHNY and CDR2 SVGAGI (reference sequence). The CDR3 is 15 amino acids. Trimming removed 5 bases from V and 4 bases from J, with 14 bases in between. The CDR3 DNA sequence: TGTGCCAGCAGTGCCCCCAGGGGTGTTAATGAAAAACTGTTTTTT. Translation gives CASSAPRGVNEKLFF.

The V gene is TRBV7-9, the J gene TRBJ2-2, with D possibly TRBD2 on 5 matching bases. Per the germline V gene, CDR1 is SEHNR and CDR2 is FQNEAQ (reference sequence). This CDR3 comprises 15 residues. The V gene lost 0 bases and the J gene lost 7 bases, with 12 bases spanning the gap. The CDR3 reads CASSLARGKGGELFF. The DNA of the CDR3 is TGTGCCAGCAGCTTAGCCCGGGGAAAGGGCGGGGAGCTGTTTTTT.

The chain links TRBV7-3 to TRBJ2-2; D remains ambiguous. CDR3 size: 12 residues. V lost 2 bases to trimming and J lost 3 bases, with 1 base between them. CDR1 is SGHTA, CDR2 FQGTGA, per germline. The CDR3 DNA follows: TGTGCCAGCAGCTTAGACACCGGGGAGCTGTTTTTT. Translated: CASSLDTGELFF.

The chain employs TRBV9 and TRBJ1-4; D not certain. The V end was cut by 0 bases, the J end by 0 bases, with 9 bases between. Germline CDR1 reads SGDLS; CDR2 reads YYNGEE. There are 16 residues in the CDR3. The CDR3 sequence is CASSVGAPATNEKLFF. CDR3 DNA: TGTGCCAGCAGCGTAGGAGCACCAGCAACTAATGAAAAACTGTTTTTT.

The genes are TRBV4-3 and TRBJ2-7; D is tentatively TRBD1 or TRBD2 (5 bases each). CDR1 is LGHNA, CDR2 YSLEER, per germline. This CDR3 is built from 14 residues. V dropped 1 base and J dropped 3 bases, with 10 bases sitting between them. In nucleotides, the CDR3 is TGCGCCAGCAGCCAAGCAGGTGGGGGCTACGAGCAGTACTTC. Its translation is CASSQAGGGYEQYF.